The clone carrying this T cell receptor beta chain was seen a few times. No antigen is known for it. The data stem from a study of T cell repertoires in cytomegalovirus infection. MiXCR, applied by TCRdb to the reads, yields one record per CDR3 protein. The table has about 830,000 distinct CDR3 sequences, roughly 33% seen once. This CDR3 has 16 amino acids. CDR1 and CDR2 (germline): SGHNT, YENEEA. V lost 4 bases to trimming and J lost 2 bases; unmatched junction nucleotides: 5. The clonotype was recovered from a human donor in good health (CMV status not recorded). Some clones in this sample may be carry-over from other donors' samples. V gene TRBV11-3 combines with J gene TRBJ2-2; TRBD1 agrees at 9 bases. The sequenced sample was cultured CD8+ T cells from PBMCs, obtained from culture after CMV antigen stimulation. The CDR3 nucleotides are TGTGCCAGCAGCTCCACAGGGGGCTCTAACACCGGGGAGCTGTTTTTT. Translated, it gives CASSSTGGSNTGELFF.